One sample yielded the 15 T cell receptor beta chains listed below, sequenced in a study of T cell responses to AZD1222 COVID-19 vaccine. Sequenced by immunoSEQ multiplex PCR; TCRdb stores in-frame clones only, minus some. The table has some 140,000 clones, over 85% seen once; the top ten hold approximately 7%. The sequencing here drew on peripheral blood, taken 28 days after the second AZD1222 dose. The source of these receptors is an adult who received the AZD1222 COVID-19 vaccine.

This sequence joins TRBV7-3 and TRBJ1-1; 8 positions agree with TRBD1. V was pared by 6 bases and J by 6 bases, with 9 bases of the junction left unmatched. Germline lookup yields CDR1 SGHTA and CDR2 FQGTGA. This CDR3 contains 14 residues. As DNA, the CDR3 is TGTGCCAGCAGTGCCCAAGGACAGGGCGCTGAAGCTTTCTTT. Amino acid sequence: CASSAQGQGAEAFF.

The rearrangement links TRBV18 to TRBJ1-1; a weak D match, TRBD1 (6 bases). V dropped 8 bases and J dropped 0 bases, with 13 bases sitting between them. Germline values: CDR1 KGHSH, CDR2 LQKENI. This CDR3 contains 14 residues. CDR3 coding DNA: TGTGCCAGCGACAGGAGCTCCATGAACACTGAAGCTTTCTTT. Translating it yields CASDRSSMNTEAFF.

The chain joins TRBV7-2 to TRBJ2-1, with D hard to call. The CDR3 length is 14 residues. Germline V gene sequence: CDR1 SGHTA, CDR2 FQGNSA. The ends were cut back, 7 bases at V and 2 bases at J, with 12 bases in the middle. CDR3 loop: CASNSASTYNEQFF. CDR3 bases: TGTGCCAGCAACTCCGCAAGTACCTACAATGAGCAGTTCTTC.

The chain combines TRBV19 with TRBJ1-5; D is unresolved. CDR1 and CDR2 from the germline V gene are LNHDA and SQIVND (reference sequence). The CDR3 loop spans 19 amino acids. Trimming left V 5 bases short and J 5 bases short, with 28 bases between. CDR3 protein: CASSHETFAGPTPDQPQHF. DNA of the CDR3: TGTGCCAGTAGTCATGAAACTTTTGCGGGCCCCACCCCCGATCAGCCCCAGCATTTT.

Written as DNA, the CDR3 is TGTGCCAGCATTGCGGGGGGCACAGATACGCAGTATTTT. Translated: CASIAGGTDTQYF. The chain has TRBV18 and TRBJ2-3; 7 bases match TRBD2. The germline V gene has CDR1 KGHSH and CDR2 LQKENI. This CDR3 is built from 13 residues. Trimming cost V 8 bases and J 1 base; bases outside gene matches: 3.

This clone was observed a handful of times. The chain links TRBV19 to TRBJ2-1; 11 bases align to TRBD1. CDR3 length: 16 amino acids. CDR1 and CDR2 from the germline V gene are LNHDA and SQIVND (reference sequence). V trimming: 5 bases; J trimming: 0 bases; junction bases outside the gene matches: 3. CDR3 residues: CASSPGTGGSYNEQFF. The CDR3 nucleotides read TGTGCCAGTAGTCCTGGGACAGGGGGCTCCTACAATGAGCAGTTCTTC.

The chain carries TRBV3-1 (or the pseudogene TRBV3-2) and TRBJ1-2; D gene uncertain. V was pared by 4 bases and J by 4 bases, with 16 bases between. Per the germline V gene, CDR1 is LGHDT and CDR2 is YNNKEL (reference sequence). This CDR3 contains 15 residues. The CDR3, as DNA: TGTGCCAGCAGCCCCCCGGGTTCTATTGGCTATGGCTACACCTTC. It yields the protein CASSPPGSIGYGYTF.

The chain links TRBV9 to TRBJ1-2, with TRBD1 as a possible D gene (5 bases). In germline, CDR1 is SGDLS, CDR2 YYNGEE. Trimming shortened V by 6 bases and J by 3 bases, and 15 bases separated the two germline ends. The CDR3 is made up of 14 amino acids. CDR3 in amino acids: CASTAHLQDYGYTF. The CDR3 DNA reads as TGTGCCAGCACCGCCCACTTACAGGACTATGGCTACACCTTC.

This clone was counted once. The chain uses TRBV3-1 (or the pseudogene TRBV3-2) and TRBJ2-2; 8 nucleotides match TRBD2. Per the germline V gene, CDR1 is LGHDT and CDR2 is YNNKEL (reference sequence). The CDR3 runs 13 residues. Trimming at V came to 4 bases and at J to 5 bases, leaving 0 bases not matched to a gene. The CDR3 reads CASSLAGTGELFF. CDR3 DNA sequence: TGTGCCAGCAGCCTAGCGGGGACCGGGGAGCTGTTTTTT.

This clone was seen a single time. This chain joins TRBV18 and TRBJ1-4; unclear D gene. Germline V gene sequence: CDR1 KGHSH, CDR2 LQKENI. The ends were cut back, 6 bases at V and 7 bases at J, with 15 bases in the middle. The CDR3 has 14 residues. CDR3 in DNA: TGTGCCAGCTCGGTCGGAAGGGCCGCTGAAAAACTGTTTTTT. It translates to CASSVGRAAEKLFF. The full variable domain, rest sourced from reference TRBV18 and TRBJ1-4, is NAGVMQNPRHLVRRRGQEARLRCSPMKGHSHVYWYRQLPEEGLKFMVYLQKENIIDESGMPKERFSAEFPKEGPSILRIQQVVRGDSAAYFCASSVGRAAEKLFFGSGTQLSVL.

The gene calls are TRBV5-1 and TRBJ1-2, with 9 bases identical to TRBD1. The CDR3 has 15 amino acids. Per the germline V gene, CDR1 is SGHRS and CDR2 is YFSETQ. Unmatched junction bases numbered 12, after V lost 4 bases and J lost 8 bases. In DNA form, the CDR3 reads TGCGCCAGCAGCACGGGACAGGGACCGGTTGGGGGCTACACCTTC. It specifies CASSTGQGPVGGYTF.

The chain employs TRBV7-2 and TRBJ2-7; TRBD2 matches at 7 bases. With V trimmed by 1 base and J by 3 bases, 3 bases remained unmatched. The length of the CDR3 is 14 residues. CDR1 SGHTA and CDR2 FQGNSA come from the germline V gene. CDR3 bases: TGTGCCAGCAGCTTAGACCCGGGGGGCTACGAGCAGTACTTC. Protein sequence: CASSLDPGGYEQYF.

CDR3 coding DNA: TGTGCCAGCAGCTTAATAACGGGGGGGCCTGAGACCCAGTACTTC. It yields the protein CASSLITGGPETQYF. This chain uses TRBV7-2 with TRBJ2-5; 8 nucleotides agree with TRBD2. The CDR3 length is 15 residues. V lost 2 bases and J lost 5; bases outside the gene matches: 7. Germline-derived CDR1 and CDR2 are SGHTA and FQGNSA.

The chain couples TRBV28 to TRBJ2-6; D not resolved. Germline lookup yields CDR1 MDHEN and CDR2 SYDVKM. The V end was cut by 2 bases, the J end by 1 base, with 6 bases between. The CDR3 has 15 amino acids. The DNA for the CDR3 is TGTGCCAGCAGTTTAGGGCATTCTGGGGCCAACGTCCTGACTTTC. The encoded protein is CASSLGHSGANVLTF.

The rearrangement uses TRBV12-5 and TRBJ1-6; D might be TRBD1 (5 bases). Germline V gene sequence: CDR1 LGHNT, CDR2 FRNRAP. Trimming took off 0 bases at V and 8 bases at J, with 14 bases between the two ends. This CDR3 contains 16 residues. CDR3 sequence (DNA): TGTGCTAGTGGTTTGGTACTGGGACCGATGGATTCACCCCTCCACTTT. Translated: CASGLVLGPMDSPLHF.